Listed below are T cell receptor beta chains from one sample, sequenced in a study of Ad26.COV2.S vaccination and SARS-CoV-2 variants. This table comes from immunoSEQ multiplex PCR, and its TCRdb copy is limited to in-frame clones, with some not included. The repertoire includes hundreds of thousands of clones, about 85% of them detected once, and about 6.4% sits in the top ten. Sequencing was performed on peripheral blood, taken in a trial of Ad26.COV2.S vaccine versus placebo. The source of these receptors is a person between 18 and 65 years old who received the Ad26.COV2.S COVID-19 vaccine or a placebo. Each CDR3 is given with its conserved first and last residue. D genes are given only for firm matches. Clone size is stated in some rows and not others, as once, few, many or a class when expanded.

TRBJ1-5 - TRBV7-2 few CASSLVRNQPQHF TGTGCCAGCAGCTTAGTGAGAAATCAGCCCCAGCATTTT
TRBJ2-7 TRBD1 TRBV19 - CASSKGQERTYEQYF TGTGCCAGTAGTAAAGGACAGGAGAGGACCTACGAGCAGTACTTC
TRBJ1-2 - TRBV28 - CASSMGFDGYTF TGTGCCAGCAGTATGGGCTTTGATGGCTACACCTTC
TRBJ1-2 - TRBV6-1 - CASSAAGSYGYTF TGTGCCAGCAGTGCAGCCGGGAGCTATGGCTACACCTTC
TRBJ2-3 TRBD2 TRBV9 - CASSALSGRNTQYF TGTGCCAGCAGCGCCCTTAGCGGGAGGAATACGCAGTATTTT
TRBJ1-1 - TRBV6-5 - CASTLFPAEAFF TGTGCCAGCACCCTCTTTCCCGCTGAAGCTTTCTTT
TRBJ2-2 TRBD1 TRBV27 - CASSWTGGYTGELFF TGTGCCAGCAGTTGGACAGGGGGGTATACCGGGGAGCTGTTTTTT
TRBJ2-3 TRBD2 TRBV12-5 - CARPWTSEETTDTQYF TGTGCTAGGCCTTGGACTAGCGAGGAGACAACAGATACGCAGTATTTT
TRBJ2-5 TRBD2 TRBV4-3 - CASSQVASGASLLETQYF TGCGCCAGCAGCCAAGTGGCTAGCGGGGCTAGCCTTTTGGAGACCCAGTACTTC
TRBJ2-3 TRBD2 TRBV5-1 - CASSLVAGGGTDTQYF TGCGCCAGCAGCTTGGTAGCGGGGGGCGGCACAGATACGCAGTATTTT
TRBJ1-1 TRBD1 TRBV10-1 - CASSESKSGGNTEAFF TGCGCCAGCAGTGAGTCGAAATCAGGGGGTAACACTGAAGCTTTCTTT
TRBJ1-3 - TRBV7-8 - CASSPGLHSGNTIYF TGTGCCAGCAGCCCCGGTCTCCACTCTGGAAACACCATATATTTT
TRBJ2-5 TRBD2 TRBV29-1 - CSVISGVETQYF TGCAGCGTTATAAGCGGGGTGGAGACCCAGTACTTC
TRBJ1-2 - TRBV6-6 - CASSQDSNYGYTF TGTGCCAGCAGTCAGGACAGTAACTATGGCTACACCTTC
TRBJ2-2 TRBD1 TRBV28 - CASSLDRGRYTGELFF TGTGCCAGCAGTTTAGACAGGGGGCGTTACACCGGGGAGCTGTTTTTT
TRBJ1-2 - TRBV18 - CASSQEGGLHGYTF TGTGCCAGCTCTCAGGAAGGGGGGCTTCATGGCTACACCTTC
TRBJ2-5 TRBD1 TRBV24-1 - CATSDEGQGLGETQYF TGTGCCACCAGTGATGAAGGACAGGGGTTAGGGGAGACCCAGTACTTC
TRBJ1-1 - TRBV3-1/TRBV3-2 - CASSQEYGGAFF TGTGCCAGCAGCCAAGAGTATGGGGGAGCTTTCTTT
TRBJ1-2 TRBD1 TRBV3-1/TRBV3-2 once CASSQGQGFNYGYTF TGTGCCAGCAGCCAGGGACAGGGCTTTAACTATGGCTACACCTTC
TRBJ1-3 TRBD1 TRBV5-1 - CASSLGIQGLGNTIYF TGCGCCAGCAGCTTGGGAATACAGGGGCTGGGAAACACCATATATTTT
TRBJ2-1 TRBD1 TRBV6-4 - CASSGEDRAVFF TGTGCCAGCAGTGGGGAGGACAGGGCAGTGTTCTTC
TRBJ2-1 - TRBV9 - CASSAWGQISNEQFF TGTGCCAGCAGCGCCTGGGGACAAATTTCCAATGAGCAGTTCTTC
TRBJ1-2 TRBD1 TRBV28 - CASRSSGTGNGYTF TGTGCCAGCAGGTCCTCCGGGACAGGGAATGGCTACACCTTC
TRBJ2-3 - TRBV7-3 - CASSLISGSRTDTQYF TGTGCCAGCAGCTTAATATCGGGATCGCGCACAGATACGCAGTATTTT
TRBJ1-4 - TRBV19 - CASSSRDPTTNEKLFF TGTGCCAGTAGTTCCCGGGACCCTACAACTAATGAAAAACTGTTTTTT
TRBJ2-7 TRBD2 TRBV3-1/TRBV3-2 - CASSQDRTSWGEQYF TGTGCCAGCAGCCAAGATAGGACTAGCTGGGGCGAGCAGTACTTC
TRBJ1-4 - TRBV21-1 - CASSGSEDSNEKLFF TGTGCCAGCAGCGGCTCCGAGGACTCTAATGAAAAACTGTTTTTT
TRBJ1-2 - TRBV18 - CASSPPARLYGYTF TGTGCCAGCTCACCACCGGCGAGGCTCTATGGCTACACCTTC
TRBJ1-2 - TRBV7-8 - CASSLGQVYGYTF TGTGCCAGCAGCTTAGGGCAGGTCTATGGCTACACCTTC
TRBJ1-2 - TRBV10-3 - CAIRDGPNYGYTF TGTGCCATCAGAGACGGCCCTAACTATGGCTACACCTTC
TRBJ2-2 - TRBV7-8 - CASSGIAGTTGELFF TGTGCCAGCAGCGGCATTGCGGGGACCACCGGGGAGCTGTTTTTT
TRBJ1-1 - TRBV12-5 - CASGLKQNTEAFF TGTGCTAGTGGTTTGAAACAGAACACTGAAGCTTTCTTT
TRBJ1-2 - TRBV6-2/TRBV6-3 - CASSYSMAGDNYGYTF TGTGCCAGCAGTTACTCGATGGCAGGAGATAACTATGGCTACACCTTC
TRBJ2-7 - TRBV6-1 - CASSEEARALYEQYF TGTGCCAGCAGTGAAGAGGCCAGGGCCCTATACGAGCAGTACTTC
TRBJ1-2 - TRBV6-1 - CASSEAGRGYTF TGTGCCAGCAGTGAAGCAGGTCGTGGCTACACCTTC
TRBJ2-3 TRBD1 TRBV19 - CASDDRGRADTQYF TGTGCCAGCGACGACAGGGGGCGCGCAGATACGCAGTATTTT
TRBJ1-3 - TRBV5-1 once CASSLTMTAGNTIYF TGCGCCAGCAGCTTAACAATGACAGCTGGAAACACCATATATTTT
TRBJ2-2 - TRBV24-1 - CATSDPRGGGANTGELFF TGTGCCACCAGTGATCCCCGTGGAGGCGGGGCGAACACCGGGGAGCTGTTTTTT